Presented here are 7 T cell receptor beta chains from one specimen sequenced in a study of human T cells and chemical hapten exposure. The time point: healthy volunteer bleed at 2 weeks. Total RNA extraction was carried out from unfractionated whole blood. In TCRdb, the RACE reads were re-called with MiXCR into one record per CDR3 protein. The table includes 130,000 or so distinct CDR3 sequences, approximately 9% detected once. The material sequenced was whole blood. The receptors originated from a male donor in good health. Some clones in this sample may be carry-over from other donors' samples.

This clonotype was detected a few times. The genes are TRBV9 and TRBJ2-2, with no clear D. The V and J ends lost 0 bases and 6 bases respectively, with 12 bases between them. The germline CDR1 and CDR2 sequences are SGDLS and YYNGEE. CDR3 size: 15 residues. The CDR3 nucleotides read TGTGCCAGCAGCGTAGCTGCCAGTTCCCCCGGGGAGCTGTTTTTT. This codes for CASSVAASSPGELFF.

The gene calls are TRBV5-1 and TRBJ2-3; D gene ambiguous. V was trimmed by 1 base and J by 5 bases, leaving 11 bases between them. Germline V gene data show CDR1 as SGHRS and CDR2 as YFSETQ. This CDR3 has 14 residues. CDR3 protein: CASSLRSSGDTQYF. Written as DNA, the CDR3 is TGCGCCAGCAGCTTGAGATCTTCTGGAGATACGCAGTATTTT.

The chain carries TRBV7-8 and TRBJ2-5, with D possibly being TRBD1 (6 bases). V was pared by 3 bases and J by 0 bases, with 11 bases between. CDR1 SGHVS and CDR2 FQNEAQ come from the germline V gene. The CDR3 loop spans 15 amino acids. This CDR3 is CASSLNRAYQETQYF. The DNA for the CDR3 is TGTGCCAGCAGCTTGAACAGGGCGTACCAAGAGACCCAGTACTTC.

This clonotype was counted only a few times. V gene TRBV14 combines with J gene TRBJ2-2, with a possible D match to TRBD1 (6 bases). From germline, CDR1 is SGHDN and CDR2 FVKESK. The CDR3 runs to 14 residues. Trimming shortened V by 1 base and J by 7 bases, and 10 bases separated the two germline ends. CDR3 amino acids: CASSQVRGGGELFF. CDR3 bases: TGTGCCAGCAGCCAAGTCAGGGGCGGCGGGGAGCTGTTTTTT.

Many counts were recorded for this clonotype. The CDR3 is CSAPTTYQETQYF. Here the CDR3 DNA reads TGCAGTGCCCCTACTACTTACCAAGAGACCCAGTACTTC. This rearrangement joins TRBV20-1 to TRBJ2-5; D remains unclear. The V and J ends lost 6 bases and 0 bases respectively, with 11 bases between them. From germline, CDR1 is DFQATT and CDR2 SNEGSKA (reference sequence). The CDR3 runs to 13 residues.

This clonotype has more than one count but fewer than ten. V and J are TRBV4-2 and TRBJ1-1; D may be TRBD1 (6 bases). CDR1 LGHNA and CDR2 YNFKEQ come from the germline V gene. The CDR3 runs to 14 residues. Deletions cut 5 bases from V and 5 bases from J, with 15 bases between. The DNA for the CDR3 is TGTGCCAGCAGCATACAGGGTGAGGGGACTGAAGCTTTCTTT. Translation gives CASSIQGEGTEAFF.

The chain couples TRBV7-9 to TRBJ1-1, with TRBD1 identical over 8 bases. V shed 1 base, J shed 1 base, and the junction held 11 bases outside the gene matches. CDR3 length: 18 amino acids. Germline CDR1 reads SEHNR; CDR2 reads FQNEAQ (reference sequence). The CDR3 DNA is TGTGCCAGCAGCTTAGAACCAACAGGGGGTTCATGGAACACTGAAGCTTTCTTT. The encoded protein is CASSLEPTGGSWNTEAFF. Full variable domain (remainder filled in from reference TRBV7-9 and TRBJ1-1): DTGVSQNPRHKITKRGQNVTFRCDPISEHNRLYWYRQTLGQGPEFLTYFQNEAQLEKSRLLSDRFSAERPKGSFSTLEIQRTEQGDSAMYLCASSLEPTGGSWNTEAFFGQGTRLTVV.